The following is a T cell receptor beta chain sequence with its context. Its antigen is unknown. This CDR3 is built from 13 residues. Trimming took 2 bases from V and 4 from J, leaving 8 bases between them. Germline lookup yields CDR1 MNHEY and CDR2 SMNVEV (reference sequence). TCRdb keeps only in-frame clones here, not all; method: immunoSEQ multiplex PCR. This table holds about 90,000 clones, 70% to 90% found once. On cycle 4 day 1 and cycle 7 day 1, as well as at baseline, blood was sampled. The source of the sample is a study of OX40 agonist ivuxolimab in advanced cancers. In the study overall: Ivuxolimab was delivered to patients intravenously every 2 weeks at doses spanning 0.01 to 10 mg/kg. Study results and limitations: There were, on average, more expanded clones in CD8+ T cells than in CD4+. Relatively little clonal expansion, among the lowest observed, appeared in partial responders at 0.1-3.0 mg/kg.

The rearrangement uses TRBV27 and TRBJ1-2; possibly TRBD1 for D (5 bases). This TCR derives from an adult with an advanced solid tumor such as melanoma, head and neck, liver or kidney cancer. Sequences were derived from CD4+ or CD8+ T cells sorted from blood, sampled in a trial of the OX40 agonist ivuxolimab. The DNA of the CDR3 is TGTGCCAGCAGTTTACGAGGGGCCTATGGCTACACCTTC. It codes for CASSLRGAYGYTF.